A single sample is the source of the 29 T cell receptor beta chains below, sequenced in a study of T cells in tumors after PD-1 blockade. The repertoire was sequenced with immunoSEQ multiplex PCR; TCRdb's copy has only in-frame clones and lacks some. Among fewer than 15,000 clones listed, more than 65% were seen once. The material sequenced was PBMCs, taken after anti-PD-1 treatment. Receptor source: a human donor with basal cell carcinoma.

This clone was seen only a few times. The rearrangement uses TRBV15 and TRBJ1-3, with 7 bases identical to TRBD1. V trimming: 1 base; J trimming: 0 bases; junction bases outside the gene matches: 3. The CDR3 is 16 residues long. CDR1 is LNHNV, CDR2 YYDKDF, per germline (reference sequence). CDR3 DNA: TGTGCCACCAGCAGAGGGGACAGCCGCTCTGGAAACACCATATATTTT. Its protein is CATSRGDSRSGNTIYF.

There are a few counts of this clone. V is TRBV6-5 and J is TRBJ2-1, with 7 bases that match TRBD1. In germline, CDR1 is MNHEY, CDR2 SVGAGI. The ends lost 2 bases at V and 9 bases at J; junction bases unmatched: 10. This CDR3 region has 15 residues. The CDR3 sequence is CASSYEGAAFSEQFF. In DNA form, the CDR3 reads TGTGCCAGCAGTTACGAGGGGGCGGCATTCAGTGAGCAGTTCTTC.

The V call is TRBV5-1, the J call TRBJ1-5; maybe TRBD1 (6 bases). Per the germline V gene, CDR1 is SGHRS and CDR2 is YFSETQ. V was trimmed by 4 bases and J by 6 bases, leaving 17 bases between them. This CDR3 has 15 residues. CDR3 amino acids: CASSPSGAFGQPQHF. In DNA, the CDR3 is TGCGCCAGCAGCCCTTCGGGGGCGTTTGGTCAGCCCCAGCATTTT.

The rearrangement uses TRBV6-5 and TRBJ2-7; no reliable D call. In germline, CDR1 is MNHEY, CDR2 SVGAGI. V shed 4 bases and J shed 0 bases, with 16 bases lying between them. This CDR3 is 16 amino acids long. As DNA, the CDR3 is TGTGCCAGCAGTTCCCCCCGCTCGCGGAGCTCCTACGAGCAGTACTTC. Its translation is CASSSPRSRSSYEQYF.

This chain links TRBV19 with TRBJ2-6; TRBD1 aligns across 8 bases. The CDR3 totals 16 residues. After removal of 8 bases from V and 4 bases from J, the junction contained 10 bases not matched to a gene. CDR1 LNHDA and CDR2 SQIVND come from the germline V gene (reference sequence). The CDR3 is CASFDRGAAGANVLTF. CDR3 coding DNA: TGTGCCAGTTTTGACAGGGGAGCTGCCGGGGCCAACGTCCTGACTTTC.

The V gene is TRBV5-1, the J gene TRBJ2-1; D may be TRBD1 (5 bases). CDR1 is SGHRS, CDR2 YFSETQ, per germline. The CDR3 loop spans 13 amino acids. Trimming took 0 bases from V and 7 from J, leaving 8 bases between them. This chain's CDR3 is CASSLGTTNEQFF. The DNA of the CDR3 is TGCGCCAGCAGCTTGGGGACAACAAATGAGCAGTTCTTC.

The V gene is TRBV19, the J gene TRBJ1-2; 10 nucleotides match TRBD1. This CDR3 is 15 amino acids long. The V gene end was trimmed by 4 bases and the J gene end by 4 bases; junction bases not matched to a gene: 6. Germline assignment: CDR1 LNHDA and CDR2 SQIVND (reference sequence). The CDR3 spells CASSTPTGGGYGYTF. CDR3 bases: TGTGCCAGTAGTACCCCGACAGGGGGCGGCTATGGCTACACCTTC.

The rearrangement links TRBV10-3 to TRBJ2-5, with D maybe TRBD2 (6 bases). The V gene's germline CDR1 is ENHRY and CDR2 SYGVKD. The CDR3 sequence is 20 residues long. Trimming cost V 0 bases and J 7 bases, with 30 bases left between them. The chain's CDR3 is CAISESSIVQSARGVGTQYF. CDR3 bases: TGTGCCATCAGTGAGTCGAGTATAGTCCAATCGGCCCGCGGGGTCGGGACCCAGTACTTC.

In DNA form, the CDR3 reads TGTGCCAGTAGTATCGGTACAGTGGTTGGCGAAAAACTGTTTTTT. Its translation: CASSIGTVVGEKLFF. V is TRBV19 and J is TRBJ1-4; no firm D call. From germline, CDR1 is LNHDA and CDR2 SQIVND (reference sequence). The germline V and J ends were trimmed by 3 bases and 8 bases, with 16 bases remaining between them. The CDR3 runs to 15 residues.

This chain uses TRBV4-1 with TRBJ1-5; the D is unclear. With 0 bases removed from V and 4 bases from J, the gap between germline ends came to 10 bases. The CDR3 contains 15 residues. Germline V gives CDR1 MGHRA, CDR2 YSYEKL. The CDR3 protein is CASSQDFGGNQPQHF. The CDR3 coding sequence is TGCGCCAGCAGCCAAGATTTCGGAGGAAATCAGCCCCAGCATTTT.

The chain links TRBV9 to TRBJ2-3; 9 bases line up with TRBD1. Germline V CDR1 and CDR2: SGDLS, YYNGEE. V lost 4 bases to trimming and J lost 0 bases; unmatched junction nucleotides: 6. This CDR3 spans 16 amino acids. The CDR3 is CASSLRQGVSTDTQYF. The CDR3 DNA reads as TGTGCCAGCAGCCTTCGACAGGGGGTAAGCACAGATACGCAGTATTTT. Using reference TRBV9 and TRBJ2-3 for the parts outside the CDR3, the full variable domain is DSGVTQTPKHLITATGQRVTLRCSPRSGDLSVYWYQQSLDQGLQFLIQYYNGEERAKGNILERFSAQQFPDLHSELNLSSLELGDSALYFCASSLRQGVSTDTQYFGPGTRLTVL.

This clone occurred a few times. The gene calls are TRBV2 and TRBJ1-6; 11 bases fit TRBD1. Trimming at V came to 6 bases and at J to 5 bases, leaving 6 bases not matched to a gene. There are 16 residues in the CDR3. Germline V gene sequence: CDR1 SNHLY, CDR2 FYNNEI. The CDR3 region is CASRNGQGADNSPLHF. DNA of the CDR3: TGTGCCAGCAGGAATGGACAGGGGGCTGATAATTCACCCCTCCACTTT.

The V call is TRBV3-1 (or the pseudogene TRBV3-2), the J call TRBJ1-2, with D perhaps TRBD1 (6 bases). V shed 5 bases and J shed 6 bases, with 13 bases lying between them. The V gene's germline CDR1 is LGHDT and CDR2 YNNKEL (reference sequence). The CDR3 covers 13 residues. CDR3 sequence (DNA): TGTGCCAGCAGCTACACAGGGTCCGATGGCTACACCTTC. Its translation is CASSYTGSDGYTF.

This clone counts as medium-sized. V usage is TRBV27 and J usage is TRBJ2-7; 9 nucleotides match TRBD2. This CDR3 region has 15 residues. Germline lookup yields CDR1 MNHEY and CDR2 SMNVEV (reference sequence). The J segment lost 6 bases and the V segment lost 3 bases, leaving 9 bases of the junction unmatched. The CDR3 sequence is CASSFTSGQVGEQYF. The CDR3 bases are TGTGCCAGCAGTTTCACTAGCGGGCAGGTTGGCGAGCAGTACTTC.

The gene calls are TRBV20-1 and TRBJ1-5; D remains unclear. Germline V gene lookup returns CDR1 DFQATT and CDR2 SNEGSKA (reference sequence). V was pared by 3 bases and J by 4 bases, with 13 bases between. The CDR3 runs 14 residues. CDR3 sequence reads: CSASETQLNQPQHF. CDR3 DNA: TGCAGTGCTAGTGAGACACAACTAAATCAGCCCCAGCATTTT.

The chain links TRBV6-2 or TRBV6-3 to TRBJ2-1, with 15 bases that match TRBD2. Trimming cost V 5 bases and J 9 bases; bases outside gene matches: 8. CDR1 is MNHEY and CDR2 is SVGEGT in the germline V gene. The CDR3 covers 16 residues. CDR3: CASSHRTSGGVGEQFF. The CDR3 DNA reads TGTGCCAGCAGTCACAGGACTAGCGGGGGGGTGGGTGAGCAGTTCTTC.

The V and J genes are TRBV18 and TRBJ1-3; 8 positions match TRBD1. This CDR3 spans 17 amino acids. V was pared by 0 bases and J by 8 bases, with 12 bases of the junction left unmatched. Germline V gives CDR1 KGHSH, CDR2 LQKENI. The CDR3 nucleotides are TGTGCCAGCTCACCACCAAACGTGAGGACAGGGATGGACACCATATATTTT. This codes for CASSPPNVRTGMDTIYF.

This chain joins TRBV2 and TRBJ2-3; TRBD2 aligns across 9 bases. After removal of 3 bases from V and 1 base from J, the junction contained 2 bases not matched to a gene. This CDR3 is built from 15 residues. The germline V gene encodes CDR1 SNHLY and CDR2 FYNNEI. The CDR3 DNA reads TGTGCCAGCAGTGATCGGACTAGCGGCACAGATACGCAGTATTTT. It encodes CASSDRTSGTDTQYF.

This clone appeared a few times. The chain carries TRBV7-2 and TRBJ2-7; D may correspond to TRBD1 or TRBD2 (5 bases each). V was pared by 2 bases and J by 0 bases, with 8 bases between. This CDR3 has 14 residues. From germline, CDR1 is SGHTA and CDR2 FQGNSA. CDR3 bases: TGTGCCAGCAGCTTATGGGGGAGCTCCTACGAGCAGTACTTC. Its protein is CASSLWGSSYEQYF.

The chain combines TRBV6-5 with TRBJ2-2; 12 positions match TRBD2. This CDR3 has 15 residues. CDR1 and CDR2 (germline): MNHEY, SVGAGI. V lost 6 bases, J lost 7 bases, and 6 bases stayed unmatched. Here the CDR3 reads CASRRTSGTVGELFF. CDR3 bases: TGTGCCAGCAGGAGGACTAGCGGGACCGTCGGGGAGCTGTTTTTT.

The chain uses TRBV5-1 and TRBJ2-5, with 9 bases lining up with TRBD2. CDR1 SGHRS and CDR2 YFSETQ come from the germline V gene. The length of the CDR3 is 13 residues. The V gene end was trimmed by 3 bases and the J gene end by 5 bases; junction bases not matched to a gene: 2. CDR3 region: CASSSLAGETQYF. The CDR3 bases are TGCGCCAGCAGCTCCCTAGCGGGGGAGACCCAGTACTTC.

The gene calls are TRBV4-1 and TRBJ2-6; 12 nucleotides align to TRBD2. The J segment lost 0 bases and the V segment lost 3 bases, leaving 9 bases of the junction unmatched. Germline V gene sequence: CDR1 MGHRA, CDR2 YSYEKL. This CDR3 region has 20 residues. CDR3 in DNA: TGCGCCAGCAGCCAGCTAGCGGGAGGGTTCGCCCGCTCTGGGGCCAACGTCCTGACTTTC. Its protein is CASSQLAGGFARSGANVLTF.

The chain couples TRBV5-1 to TRBJ2-3; D is unresolved. V lost 4 bases, J lost 6 bases, and 12 bases lay in between. The CDR3 spans 13 residues. CDR1 is SGHRS and CDR2 is YFSETQ in the germline V gene. This CDR3 is CASSASLVDTQYF. The DNA of the CDR3 is TGCGCCAGCAGCGCGAGTCTTGTGGATACGCAGTATTTT.

This chain connects TRBV29-1 to TRBJ1-2, with D perhaps matching TRBD1 (6 bases). Germline CDR1 SQVTM, CDR2 ANQGSEA. The CDR3 runs to 13 residues. V lost 4 bases and J lost 2, with 11 bases in between. CDR3 sequence reads: CSVGTVLNYGYTF. CDR3 bases: TGCAGCGTTGGGACAGTGTTAAACTATGGCTACACCTTC.

This clone is deemed medium-sized. The gene calls are TRBV6-1 and TRBJ2-1; 13 bases are a match to TRBD2. V was clipped by 4 bases and J by 8 bases; unmatched bases: 8. In germline, CDR1 is MNHNS, CDR2 SASEGT. The CDR3 spans 16 residues. The CDR3 sequence is CASSVELAGGRDEQFF. In DNA form, the CDR3 reads TGTGCCAGCAGTGTAGAACTAGCGGGGGGGAGGGATGAGCAGTTCTTC.

This clone was counted a single time. The chain uses TRBV28 and TRBJ2-5; 8 positions match TRBD2. J was trimmed by 4 bases and V by 4 bases; bases with no gene match: 8. Germline V gene data show CDR1 as MDHEN and CDR2 as SYDVKM. The CDR3 runs to 15 residues. CDR3 region: CASSSPREGGETQYF. For the CDR3, the DNA is TGTGCCAGCAGTTCCCCCCGGGAGGGGGGAGAGACCCAGTACTTC.

This chain links TRBV7-2 with TRBJ2-5, with D possibly matching TRBD2 (6 bases). Between the trimmed V and J ends, which lost 1 base and 2 bases, there was a span of 11 bases. Germline V gene lookup returns CDR1 SGHTA and CDR2 FQGNSA. The CDR3 has 15 residues. The CDR3 is CASSLVRGRQETQYF. For the CDR3, the DNA is TGTGCCAGCAGCTTAGTGCGGGGTAGACAAGAGACCCAGTACTTC.

The genes are TRBV6-6 and TRBJ1-6; 9 bases are a match to TRBD1. The CDR3 totals 15 residues. J gave up 9 bases and V 6 bases, and 9 bases lay outside the gene matches. Germline V gene sequence: CDR1 MNHNY, CDR2 SVGAGI (reference sequence). The CDR3 DNA reads as TGTGCCAGCAGCCGTAGACAGGGGGGGGGTTCACCCCTCCACTTT. Its translation: CASSRRQGGGSPLHF.

This rearrangement joins TRBV18 to TRBJ2-7; TRBD1 is a possible D gene (5 bases). V was trimmed by 0 bases and J by 2 bases, leaving 8 bases between them. CDR1 KGHSH and CDR2 LQKENI come from the germline V gene. This CDR3 has 14 residues. The CDR3, as DNA: TGTGCCAGCTCACCACCTACAGGCCCCTACGAGCAGTACTTC. Translated, it gives CASSPPTGPYEQYF.